These 7 T cell receptor beta chains were sequenced from one sample in a study of blood T cell repertoires in COVID-19. Method: immunoSEQ multiplex PCR; TCRdb's copy keeps in-frame clones and lacks some. The profile covers a few hundred thousand clones, with around four fifths appearing a single time and roughly 2% taken by the ten largest. The sequencing input was peripheral blood. Receptors originate from a man under 40 who had recovered from COVID-19.

This chain links TRBV6-5 with TRBJ1-5; the D gene is possibly TRBD1 (6 bases). Germline V gives CDR1 MNHEY, CDR2 SVGAGI. Trimming left V 4 bases short and J 1 base short, with 8 bases between. The CDR3 is 14 residues long. CDR3 sequence reads: CASSSQGSNQPQHF. Here the CDR3 DNA reads TGTGCCAGCAGTTCACAGGGAAGCAATCAGCCCCAGCATTTT.

The chain joins TRBV27 to TRBJ1-2; the match to TRBD1 covers 11 bases. This CDR3 spans 13 amino acids. Germline V gene sequence: CDR1 MNHEY, CDR2 SMNVEV (reference sequence). Losses at the gene ends were 5 bases for V and 7 bases for J; bases not matched to a gene: 3. The chain's CDR3 is CASSIGTGGGYTF. The CDR3 DNA reads as TGTGCCAGCAGTATTGGGACAGGGGGTGGCTACACCTTC.

The chain recombines TRBV27 with TRBJ2-1; D is possibly TRBD1 (6 bases). Germline assignment: CDR1 MNHEY and CDR2 SMNVEV (reference sequence). The CDR3 is made up of 16 amino acids. V lost 4 bases and J lost 0, with 13 bases in between. CDR3 DNA: TGTGCCAGCAGTTCGGACAGAACCCTCTCCTACAATGAGCAGTTCTTC. Translating it yields CASSSDRTLSYNEQFF.

The chain uses TRBV7-3 and TRBJ1-2; tentative D call: TRBD1 (5 bases). V lost 5 bases to trimming and J lost 14 bases, with 21 bases between them. This CDR3 is built from 13 residues. Germline CDR1 and CDR2: SGHTA and FQGTGA. The CDR3 sequence is CASSPTGLLSLTF. CDR3 sequence (DNA): TGTGCCAGCAGCCCGACGGGACTCCTTTCATTAACCTTC.

In regard to this clone: Distinct nucleotide sequences in the sample also encode this CDR3. This rearrangement joins TRBV12-5 to TRBJ1-2, with D possibly matching TRBD1 (5 bases). V lost 5 bases and J 2 bases, leaving 15 bases between the germline ends. Germline-derived CDR1 and CDR2 are LGHNT and FRNRAP. This CDR3 is built from 15 residues. The CDR3 here is CASGPLTGANYGYTF. DNA for the CDR3: TGTGCTAGTGGTCCTCTCACAGGTGCCAACTATGGCTACACCTTC.

The chain has TRBV9 and TRBJ1-1; 7 nucleotides match TRBD1. The germline V gene encodes CDR1 SGDLS and CDR2 YYNGEE. The trim removed 0 bases at V and 6 bases at J, leaving 14 bases unmatched. The CDR3 sequence is 17 residues long. The CDR3 sequence: CASSVVGKSFGTAEAFF. The CDR3 DNA reads TGTGCCAGCAGCGTAGTAGGGAAATCGTTCGGGACAGCTGAAGCTTTCTTT.

The rearrangement links TRBV5-6 to TRBJ1-4, with D possibly matching TRBD1 (5 bases). CDR3 length equals 14 residues. Germline CDR1 SGHDT, CDR2 YYEEEE. V lost 4 bases, J lost 7 bases, and 14 bases lay in between. The CDR3 DNA is TGTGCCAGCAGCGACAGTTCTGGGGTTGAAAAACTGTTTTTT. Its translation: CASSDSSGVEKLFF.